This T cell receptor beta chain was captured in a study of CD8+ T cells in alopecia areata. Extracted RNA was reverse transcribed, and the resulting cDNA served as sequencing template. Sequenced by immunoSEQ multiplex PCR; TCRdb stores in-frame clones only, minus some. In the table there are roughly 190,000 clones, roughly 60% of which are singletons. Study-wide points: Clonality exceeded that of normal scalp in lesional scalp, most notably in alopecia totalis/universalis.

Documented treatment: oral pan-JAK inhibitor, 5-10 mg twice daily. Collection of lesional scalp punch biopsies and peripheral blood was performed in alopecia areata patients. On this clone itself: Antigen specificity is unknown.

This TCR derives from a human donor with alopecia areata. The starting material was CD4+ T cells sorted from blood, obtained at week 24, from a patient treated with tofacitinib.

The chain's CDR3 is CASSRGYGTDQNIQYF. The CDR3 bases are TGTGCCAGCTCCCGAGGCTACGGGACAGACCAAAACATTCAGTACTTC. V gene TRBV7-3 combines with J gene TRBJ2-4, with TRBD1 matching 7 bases. Germline V gene data show CDR1 as SGHTA and CDR2 as FQGTGA. V lost 8 bases and J lost 5; bases outside the gene matches: 15. The CDR3 consists of 16 residues.